This record looks at one T cell receptor (beta chain) sequence and its context. Separate cDNA molecules each had unique molecular identifiers attached to them. TCRdb analysed the 5' RACE reads with MiXCR anew, one entry per CDR3 protein. Of 35,000 to 45,000 distinct CDR3 sequences listed, more than 8% are singletons. The data belong to a study of early T cells in non-severe SARS-CoV-2 infection. The germline V and J ends were trimmed by 2 bases and 5 bases, with 4 bases remaining between them. Germline CDR1 and CDR2: MNHEY and SVGEGT. This CDR3 contains 12 residues. The sequence came from an adult who was a healthcare worker with PCR-confirmed SARS-CoV-2 infection or an uninfected control (not recorded which). This chain connects TRBV6-2 or TRBV6-3 to TRBJ2-4, with D unclear. Source material: whole blood. CDR3 DNA sequence: TGTGCCAGCAGTTACGGGGAAAACATTCAGTACTTC. Amino acid sequence: CASSYGENIQYF.